This is a list of T cell receptor beta chains from one sample in a study of T cells in Graves' hyperthyroidism and ophthalmopathy. TCRdb reprocessed the multiplex PCR reads via MiXCR and lists one record per CDR3 protein. Counted here are roughly 720,000 distinct CDR3 sequences, 17% occurring once; the ten biggest clones make up 15% to 17%. Sequences were obtained from blood. These receptor sequences come from a man aged 50 or older with Graves' hyperthyroidism. The CDR3 runs from the conserved cysteine through the conserved F or W. A D gene is named only where the DNA matches it firmly. A clone size is listed for some rows: how often the clone was seen (once, few, many), or a class if it is expanded.

v_gene	d_gene	j_gene	abundance	CDR3nt	CDR3aa
TRBV5-8	TRBD2	TRBJ2-7	-	TGTGCCAGCAGCTCCGCCGGACTAGCGGGAGGACAATCCTACGAGCAGTACTTC	CASSSAGLAGGQSYEQYF
TRBV7-2	-	TRBJ1-1	few	TGTGCCAGCAGCTTCCCGGGGAGAGGCACTGAAGCTTTCTTT	CASSFPGRGTEAFF
TRBV6-9	TRBD2	TRBJ2-1	-	TGCGCCAGCAGTATGAAGGGACTAGCGAGCAATGAGCAGTTCTTC	CASSMKGLASNEQFF
TRBV3-1	TRBD1	TRBJ1-6	-	TGTGCCAGCAGCCAAGACAGGGGGAGCGTTAATTCACCCCTCCACTTT	CASSQDRGSVNSPLHF
TRBV30	-	TRBJ2-6	-	TGTGCCTGGGCCTCCGGGGCGCTTAGCTCTGGGGCCAACGTCCTGACTTTC	CAWASGALSSGANVLTF
TRBV7-3	TRBD1	TRBJ2-2	few	TGTGCCAGCAGCTTAAGGACAGGGGCCGGGAACACCGGGGAGCTGTTTTTT	CASSLRTGAGNTGELFF
TRBV25-1	-	TRBJ1-4	few	TGTGCCAGCAGCCCTACCTACATTGCAACTAATGAAAAACTGTTTTTT	CASSPTYIATNEKLFF
TRBV2	-	TRBJ2-5	many	TGTGCCAGCAGTAAGACAGCCCAAGAGACCCAGTACTTC	CASSKTAQETQYF
TRBV13	-	TRBJ2-7	few	TGTGCCAGCAGCGGCCGAACCCGAGACACCTCCGAGCAGTACTTC	CASSGRTRDTSEQYF
TRBV6-2/TRBV6-3	TRBD2	TRBJ2-3	-	TGTGCCAGCAGTTACTTCGGGAGGGCCACAGATACGCAGTATTTT	CASSYFGRATDTQYF
TRBV27	-	TRBJ2-5	many	TGTGCCAGCAGGGATTTGGCAGGATCCCAAGAGACCCAGTACTTC	CASRDLAGSQETQYF
TRBV19	-	TRBJ1-1	few	TGTGCCAGTAGCCCTACGAGGGCCAACACTGAAGCTTTCTTT	CASSPTRANTEAFF
TRBV11-2	TRBD1	TRBJ1-1	few	TGTGCCAGCAGCTTGGACAGGGGTCGAACTCAAGCTTTCTTT	CASSLDRGRTQAFF
TRBV5-1	TRBD1	TRBJ1-1	-	TGCGCCAGCAGCTCGCAGGGGGCCCTGGGCACTGAAGCTTTCTTT	CASSSQGALGTEAFF
TRBV6-1	TRBD2	TRBJ2-1	-	TGTGCCAGCAAAACCGGGACTAGTGGGAACAATGAGCAGTTCTTC	CASKTGTSGNNEQFF
TRBV5-1	-	TRBJ2-5	many	TGCGCCAGCAGCTTGGTTTCCGGACAGTCCGTGAAGACCCAGTACTTC	CASSLVSGQSVKTQYF
TRBV2	TRBD2	TRBJ2-5	-	TGTGCCAGCATGTCGGATGGGCCGGCGGGGGTGGCCCAGTACTTC	CASMSDGPAGVAQYF
TRBV12-3/TRBV12-4	-	TRBJ1-1	many	TGTGCCAGCAGTTTAGAACAGGGATGGACTGAAGCTTTCTTT	CASSLEQGWTEAFF
TRBV3-1	-	TRBJ2-1	many	TGTGCCAGCAGCCAAGACCCGGACCGGGCCAGCGAGCAGTTCTTC	CASSQDPDRASEQFF
TRBV6-2/TRBV6-3	TRBD2	TRBJ2-6	-	TGTGCCAGCAGCCCTTGGGGGGGAGCTTCTAGGGCCAACGTCCTGACTTTC	CASSPWGGASRANVLTF
TRBV30	-	TRBJ2-7	few	TGTGCCTGGAGTCCTTGGGACGCCGGCTCCTACGAGCAGTACTTC	CAWSPWDAGSYEQYF
TRBV7-9	-	TRBJ1-1	many	TGTGCCAGCACCCAAGGTGCATCTGAAGCTTTCTTT	CASTQGASEAFF
TRBV6-1	TRBD1	TRBJ1-4	-	TGTGCCAGCAGTACGGACAGGGTGGATGAAAAACTGTTTTTT	CASSTDRVDEKLFF
TRBV12-5	TRBD2	TRBJ2-1	many	TGTGCTAGTGGTTTGGATTATAGCGGGAGGGGCAATGAGCAGTTCTTC	CASGLDYSGRGNEQFF
TRBV20-1	TRBD2	TRBJ2-7	few	TGCAGTGCCCTTAGGCGGGAGGTTTGGGCCTACGAGCAGTACTTC	CSALRREVWAYEQYF
TRBV27	-	TRBJ1-2	few	TGTGCCAGCAGTCCCGAGGCCCCTGGGTATGGCTACACCTTC	CASSPEAPGYGYTF
TRBV5-5	-	TRBJ1-1	-	TGTGCCAGCAGCTTGGGGTCGGGTAGAAACACTGAAGCTTTCTTT	CASSLGSGRNTEAFF
TRBV7-6	TRBD2	TRBJ2-1	many	TGTGCCAGCAGAAGACTAGCGGGGGCCACCTCCTACAATGAGCAGTTCTTC	CASRRLAGATSYNEQFF
TRBV20-1	-	TRBJ2-7	many	TGCAGTGCGCCGCCCCAGGGGACGAACTACGAGCAGTACTTC	CSAPPQGTNYEQYF